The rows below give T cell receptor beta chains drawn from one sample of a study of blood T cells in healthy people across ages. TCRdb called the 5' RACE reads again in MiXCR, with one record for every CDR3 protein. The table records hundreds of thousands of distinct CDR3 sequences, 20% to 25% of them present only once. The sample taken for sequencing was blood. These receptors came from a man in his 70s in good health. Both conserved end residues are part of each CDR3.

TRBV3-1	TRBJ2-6	CASSPRLAVQSGANVLTF
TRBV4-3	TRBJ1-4	CASSQDRVDNEKLFF
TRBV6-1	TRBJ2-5	CASRGQETQYF
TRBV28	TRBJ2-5	CASSFEGGMGETQYF
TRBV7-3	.	CASSLMASGRGNEQFF
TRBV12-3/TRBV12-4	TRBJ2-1	CASSATGLNEQFF
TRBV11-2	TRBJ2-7	CASSFGTSSSLDEQYF
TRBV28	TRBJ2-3	CASSDQGTGGTDTQYF
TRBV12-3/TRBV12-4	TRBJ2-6	CASSWDGLLTF
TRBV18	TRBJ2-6	CASSSRGFGANVLTF
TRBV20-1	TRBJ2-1	CSPHPELLSYNEQFF
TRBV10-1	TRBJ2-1	CASSESMDEQFF
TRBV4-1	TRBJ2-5	CASSQGGGNQETQYF
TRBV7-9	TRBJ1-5	CASSFGTGSQPRHF
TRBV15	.	CATSRDRLAGVGDEQYF
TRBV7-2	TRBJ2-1	CTSSLGVGAYNEQFF
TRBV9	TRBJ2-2	CASSVSGQGIGELFF
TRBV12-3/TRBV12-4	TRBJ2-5	CASSSAGDGQETQYF
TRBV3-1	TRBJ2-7	CASSQETPPRPSYEQYF
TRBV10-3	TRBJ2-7	CAISESPTTGPFRLGQYF
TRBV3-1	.	CASSQGREGLRETQYF
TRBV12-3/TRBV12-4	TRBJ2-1	CASSLFPSDEQFF
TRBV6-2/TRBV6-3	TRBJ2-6	CASSSLGRGGANVLTF
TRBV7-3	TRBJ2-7	CASSSRGTNYEQYF
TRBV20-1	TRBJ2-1	CSARDIRNEQFF
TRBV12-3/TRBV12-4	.	CASRGPGHQTYEQYF
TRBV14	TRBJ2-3	CASSQGGKRADTQYF
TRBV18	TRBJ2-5	CASSPPWSEETQYF
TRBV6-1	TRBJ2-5	CASSEESGRAGQETQYF